A single sample is the source of the 16 T cell receptor beta chains below, sequenced in a study of cytomegalovirus exposure and HLA in healthy donors. PCR amplification relied on 60 Vbeta primers (plus 13 Jbeta primers). The method was immunoSEQ multiplex PCR; TCRdb's version includes in-frame clones alone and lacks a portion of them. The sample records approximately 84,000 clones, roughly 74% being singletons. Sequenced: PBMCs. Every receptor here comes from a man aged 35-49 years in good health and CMV-seronegative.

This clone appeared a single time. The chain carries TRBV29-1 and TRBJ2-7; D may be TRBD2 (6 bases). The CDR3 totals 11 residues. Looked up from germline, CDR1 is SQVTM and CDR2 is ANQGSEA. With 7 bases removed from V and 4 bases from J, the gap between germline ends came to 11 bases. The DNA of the CDR3 is TGCAGCGCCCGGAGCGGGTACGAGCAGTACTTC. Encoded protein: CSARSGYEQYF.

The chain combines TRBV6-5 with TRBJ1-2; D not resolved. V was trimmed by 0 bases and J by 2 bases, leaving 4 bases between them. The germline V gene encodes CDR1 MNHEY and CDR2 SVGAGI. The CDR3 is 13 amino acids. The CDR3, as DNA: TGTGCCAGCAGTTACTCGGAGAACTATGGCTACACCTTC. Translated: CASSYSENYGYTF.

With respect to this clone: An end of the junction does not agree with germline; a read error may underlie this. The chain has TRBV6-6 and TRBJ2-1, with TRBD2 matching 10 bases. CDR3 length: 11 amino acids. Germline CDR1 is MNHNY and CDR2 is SVGAGI (reference sequence). CDR3 amino acids: CASSSAGGLIF. DNA of the CDR3: TGTGCCAGCAGCTCAGCGGGAGGGCTAATCTTC.

The DNA of the CDR3 is TGTGCCAGCAGTGCCCCGAGGGTTCTCTCTGGAAACACCATATATTTT. As protein: CASSAPRVLSGNTIYF. V usage is TRBV6-1 and J usage is TRBJ1-3, with D uncertain. The CDR3 spans 16 residues. The ends were cut back, 4 bases at V and 0 bases at J, with 13 bases in the middle. Germline CDR1 is MNHNS and CDR2 is SASEGT.

This chain connects TRBV28 to TRBJ1-2; D gene ambiguous. Germline V lookup: CDR1 MDHEN, CDR2 SYDVKM. V lost 5 bases and J 2 bases, leaving 9 bases between the germline ends. The CDR3 covers 13 residues. The CDR3: CASSTPQNYGYTF. DNA of the CDR3: TGTGCCAGCAGTACCCCGCAGAACTATGGCTACACCTTC.

The chain joins TRBV5-1 to TRBJ2-7, with 9 bases that match TRBD1. V shed 4 bases and J 2 bases; nucleotides not matched to a gene: 7. Germline assignment: CDR1 SGHRS and CDR2 YFSETQ. The CDR3 loop spans 15 amino acids. The CDR3: CASSPLGQGTYEQYF. Here the CDR3 DNA reads TGCGCCAGCAGCCCCCTGGGACAGGGAACCTACGAGCAGTACTTC.

The rearrangement joins TRBV6-5 to TRBJ2-7, with 7 bases identical to TRBD1. Trimming at V came to 5 bases and at J to 2 bases, leaving 9 bases not matched to a gene. The CDR3 is 15 residues long. The germline CDR1 and CDR2 sequences are MNHEY and SVGAGI. CDR3 bases: TGTGCCAGCAGTGCTCCGGGACAGATCCCCTACGAGCAGTACTTC. Translated, it gives CASSAPGQIPYEQYF.

This sequence joins TRBV5-1 and TRBJ1-2; the D gene is possibly TRBD1 (5 bases). The CDR3 runs 13 residues. With 1 base removed from V and 8 bases from J, the gap between germline ends came to 12 bases. Germline V gene sequence: CDR1 SGHRS, CDR2 YFSETQ. The DNA for the CDR3 is TGCGCCAGCAGCTTGATGCAGGGACTAGGCTACACCTTC. This codes for CASSLMQGLGYTF.

This clone was found once. The chain is built from TRBV5-6 and TRBJ1-6, with 8 bases that match TRBD1. The germline CDR1 and CDR2 sequences are SGHDT and YYEEEE. The junction had 11 bases not matched to a gene; V was cut back by 4 bases and J by 8 bases. This CDR3 comprises 16 residues. The CDR3 sequence: CASSAGSGQVDSPLHF. In nucleotides, the CDR3 is TGTGCCAGCAGCGCGGGCTCGGGACAGGTAGATTCACCCCTCCACTTT. Filled out from reference TRBV5-6 and TRBJ1-6, the complete variable domain reads DAGVTQSPTHLIKTRGQQVTLRCSPKSGHDTVSWYQQALGQGPQFIFQYYEEEERQRGNFPDRFSGHQFPNYSSELNVNALLLGDSALYLCASSAGSGQVDSPLHFGNGTRLTVT.

This sequence joins TRBV7-9 and TRBJ2-5, with D perhaps matching TRBD2 (7 bases). The CDR3 covers 14 residues. Germline CDR1 and CDR2: SEHNR and FQNEAQ (reference sequence). Deletions cut 0 bases from V and 5 bases from J, with 10 bases between. CDR3 DNA: TGTGCCAGCAGCTTAGCGGGAGGGGGGGAGACCCAGTACTTC. Translated: CASSLAGGGETQYF.

The chain recombines TRBV28 with TRBJ1-1, with D maybe TRBD1 (6 bases). Germline loops: CDR1 MDHEN, CDR2 SYDVKM. The CDR3 loop spans 14 amino acids. Deletions cut 1 base from V and 6 bases from J, with 12 bases between. CDR3 amino acids: CASSLYRQVAEAFF. DNA of the CDR3: TGTGCCAGCAGTTTATATCGACAGGTCGCTGAAGCTTTCTTT.

CDR3 protein: CSAEWTGREQYF. Here the CDR3 DNA reads TGCAGCGCGGAATGGACAGGGCGCGAGCAGTACTTC. V and J are TRBV29-1 and TRBJ2-7, with 8 bases lining up with TRBD1. The V and J ends lost 7 bases and 6 bases, in that order; junction bases with no gene match: 8. CDR1 and CDR2 (germline): SQVTM, ANQGSEA. CDR3 size: 12 residues.

V usage is TRBV6-7 and J usage is TRBJ2-1, with 10 bases lining up with TRBD2. TRBV6-7 is designated an ORF whose function remains uncertain. The J segment lost 4 bases and the V segment lost 0 bases, leaving 6 bases of the junction unmatched. The CDR3 totals 17 residues. CDR3 residues: CASSYSAGGPRYNEQFF. CDR3 bases: TGTGCCAGCAGTTACTCAGCGGGAGGGCCTAGGTACAATGAGCAGTTCTTC.

The J gene is TRBJ2-7, the V gene TRBV7-9; D possibly corresponds to TRBD2 (6 bases). Trimming stripped 4 bases from V and 3 bases from J, with 16 bases between. The germline CDR1 and CDR2 sequences are SEHNR and FQNEAQ (reference sequence). This CDR3 contains 15 residues. CDR3 sequence: CASSSRTGLRYEQYF. The CDR3 DNA sequence: TGTGCCAGCAGCTCCCGTACGGGACTCCGCTACGAGCAGTACTTC.

V and J are TRBV5-1 and TRBJ1-2; 9 nucleotides match TRBD1. This CDR3 is 15 amino acids long. V lost 4 bases to trimming and J lost 7 bases; unmatched junction nucleotides: 11. The germline V gene has CDR1 SGHRS and CDR2 YFSETQ. CDR3 in DNA: TGCGCCAGCAGCCCCGCGGGGACAGGGATACGTGGCTACACCTTC. This codes for CASSPAGTGIRGYTF.

The chain combines TRBV19 with TRBJ1-5; 7 bases agree with TRBD1. CDR1 is LNHDA and CDR2 is SQIVND in the germline V gene (reference sequence). The CDR3 extends over 15 amino acids. After removal of 6 bases from V and 3 bases from J, the junction contained 8 bases not matched to a gene. CDR3 protein: CASSLNRGNNQPQHF. Here the CDR3 DNA reads TGTGCCAGTAGCCTTAACAGGGGTAACAATCAGCCCCAGCATTTT.